These T cell receptor beta chains were read from a single sample in a study of T cells after yellow fever vaccination. Via MiXCR, TCRdb re-called the 5' RACE reads, giving one row per CDR3 protein. This repertoire shows about 630,000 distinct CDR3 sequences, 9% to 15% found once; its top ten account for around 14%. The starting material was PBMCs, obtained on the day of the yellow fever booster vaccination. The receptors shown here come from a man aged 25 to 40 who received the YFV17D yellow fever vaccine. Each CDR3 is given with its conserved first and last residue. D genes are given only for firm matches. Only some rows state a clone size, as once, few, many or a class for expanded clones.

TRBD1	TRBJ2-7	TRBV12-3/TRBV12-4	many	TGTGCCAGCAGTTCTCAACCGGGACAGGGGGGGTACGAGCAGTACTTC	CASSSQPGQGGYEQYF
TRBD1	TRBJ2-4	TRBV4-3	NA	TGCGCCAGCAGCCAAGCAAGAGGGGCACAGGGGGCTAACATTCAGTACTTC	CASSQARGAQGANIQYF
TRBD1	TRBJ2-6	TRBV11-1	NA	TGTGCCAGCAGCTTAGAGGTTGGACAGGGAGCTGGGGCCAACGTCCTGACTTTC	CASSLEVGQGAGANVLTF
NA	TRBJ2-4	TRBV6-2/TRBV6-3	few	TGTGCCAGAAGCAATGGGCGTACAGGGTACTTC	CARSNGRTGYF
NA	TRBJ2-5	TRBV5-6	NA	TGTGCCAGCAGCTTGGCCTTCGGGACGGCCGTGGAGACCCAGTACTTC	CASSLAFGTAVETQYF
TRBD1	TRBJ2-1	TRBV5-4	few	TGTGCCAGCAGGGCAGACAGGGGACCCAACAATGAGCAGTTCTTC	CASRADRGPNNEQFF
TRBD1	TRBJ2-6	TRBV6-1	NA	TGTGCCAGCAGTGAAGCAGGGACAGGGGTTTACTCTGGGGCCAACGTCCTGACTTTC	CASSEAGTGVYSGANVLTF
NA	TRBJ2-5	TRBV4-3	NA	TGCGCCAGCAGCCAGGGAAGTCACGGGCCCATGGGAGAGACCCAGTACTTC	CASSQGSHGPMGETQYF
NA	TRBJ2-1	TRBV9	few	TGTGCCAGCAGCGGCGTATCAATGAAGAAGCAGTTCTTC	CASSGVSMKKQFF
NA	TRBJ1-3	TRBV7-8	NA	TGTGCCAGCAGCTTAGCCCGCTCTGGAAACACCATATATTTT	CASSLARSGNTIYF
NA	TRBJ2-3	TRBV18	NA	TGTGCCAGCTCCCCCGGTCTGATGGATACGCAGTATTTT	CASSPGLMDTQYF
NA	TRBJ2-7	TRBV29-1	many	TGCAGCGTTGAGGTCGGGGGCGAGCAGTACTTC	CSVEVGGEQYF
NA	TRBJ1-1	TRBV3-1	few	TGTGCCAGCAGCCAGGCATGGGGGCGCACTGAAGCTTTCTTT	CASSQAWGRTEAFF
NA	TRBJ2-1	TRBV24-1	NA	TGTGCCACCAGCGAAAGCCGGGGGACCTACAATGAGCAGTTCTTC	CATSESRGTYNEQFF
NA	TRBJ1-6	TRBV5-6	few	TGTGCCAGCAGCTTGGCCTCGGAGAGCTCCTATAATTCACCCCTCCACTTT	CASSLASESSYNSPLHF
TRBD1	TRBJ2-7	TRBV18	few	TGTGCCAGTGAGACAGGGCACGAGCAGTACTTC	CASETGHEQYF
NA	TRBJ2-2	TRBV20-1	NA	TGCAGTGCTGGACGTAGCGCCCTAGCGTCCCACGGGGAGCTGCTTTTT	CSAGRSALASHGELLF
NA	TRBJ1-3	TRBV4-3	NA	TGCGCCAGCAGCCAAGACAACGGCTACTCTGGAAACACCATATATTTT	CASSQDNGYSGNTIYF
NA	TRBJ2-7	TRBV10-3	few	TGTGCCATCAGTGACCCCGGACATTCCACCTACGAGCAGTACTTC	CAISDPGHSTYEQYF
NA	TRBJ1-2	TRBV5-1	NA	TGCGCCAGCAGCGATGGCTTGCTGACCTATGGCTACACCTTC	CASSDGLLTYGYTF
TRBD2	TRBJ2-3	TRBV28	NA	TGTGCCAGCAGTTCTCCGACTAGCAGCACAGATACGCAGTATTTT	CASSSPTSSTDTQYF
TRBD2	TRBJ2-1	TRBV9	NA	TGTGCCAGCAGCGTAGACGGGACTAGCGGGAGGAATGAGCAGTTCTTC	CASSVDGTSGRNEQFF
TRBD1	TRBJ1-1	TRBV18	NA	TGTGCCAGCTCACCGCCGGGACAGCCGGCGCACACTGAAGCTTTCTTT	CASSPPGQPAHTEAFF
NA	TRBJ2-1	TRBV2	NA	TGTGCCAGCAGTGAGGAACTAGTATCCTACAATGAGCAGTTCTTC	CASSEELVSYNEQFF
TRBD2	TRBJ2-7	TRBV20-1	NA	TGCAGTGCTAGAGTCCCGGGGAGGGATTCCTACGAGCAGTACTTC	CSARVPGRDSYEQYF
NA	TRBJ2-3	TRBV12-3/TRBV12-4	NA	TGTGCCAGCAGTTTGGGACACCCGGCGGCTACGCAGTATTTT	CASSLGHPAATQYF
NA	TRBJ2-1	TRBV12-3/TRBV12-4	few	TGTGCCAGCAGCGAACGGGACACATACAATGAGCAGTTCTTC	CASSERDTYNEQFF
NA	TRBJ2-3	TRBV4-1	few	TGCGCCAGCAGCCGGGCAAGAGAGGATACGCAGTATTTT	CASSRAREDTQYF
TRBD1	TRBJ2-5	TRBV7-2	many	TGTGCCAGCAGCTCCCAGGCTACAGGGGGGGAGACCCAGTACTTC	CASSSQATGGETQYF
TRBD2	TRBJ2-7	TRBV10-3	NA	TGTGCCATCAGTGACGCACTTTCTAGCGGGAGGAACGAGCAGTACTTC	CAISDALSSGRNEQYF
TRBD1	TRBJ2-7	TRBV5-1	NA	TGCGCCAGCAGCTCCCGCCGGGACAGGGGGAACTACGAGCAGTACTTC	CASSSRRDRGNYEQYF
TRBD2	TRBJ2-1	TRBV11-1	few	TGTGCCAGCAGCTTAATCCTTAGTGCTAGCGGAGCCCCCCATGAGCAGTTCTTC	CASSLILSASGAPHEQFF